The table lists the clone carrying this T cell receptor beta chain with many counts. What it binds is not known. TCRdb independently ran MiXCR on the 5' RACE reads; one entry per CDR3 protein. The sample has some 54,000 distinct CDR3 sequences; around 10% are singletons. This record belongs to a study of neurological immune-mediated disorders. Study-level findings and limits: The most TCR clonal expansion was seen in HTLV-1-associated myelopathy, and the least was seen in multiple sclerosis, which fell below healthy controls.

The germline V gene encodes CDR1 SGHDT and CDR2 YYEEEE. Trimming left V 2 bases short and J 1 base short, with 10 bases between. CDR3 length equals 14 residues. Indicated time point: longitudinal time-point 1 (baseline). The TCR comes from a male donor with HTLV-1-associated myelopathy (HAM/TSP). Sample: PBMCs. J is TRBJ2-7 and V is TRBV5-6; D gene ambiguous. The CDR3, as DNA: TGTGCCAGCAGCTTTATCACTGGATCCTACGAGCAGTACTTC. Its protein product is CASSFITGSYEQYF. Combining the CDR3 with reference TRBV5-6 and TRBJ2-7 gives the whole variable domain DAGVTQSPTHLIKTRGQQVTLRCSPKSGHDTVSWYQQALGQGPQFIFQYYEEEERQRGNFPDRFSGHQFPNYSSELNVNALLLGDSALYLCASSFITGSYEQYFGPGTRLTVT.